This T cell receptor (beta chain) originates from a study of post-analysis software for immune sequencing data (dated by TCRdb to the mid-2010s). Describing the broader study: Relapsing-remitting, secondary progressive and progressive-relapsing multiple sclerosis were recorded as disease courses, and subtype annotation was lacking for some patients. A subset of samples was prepared in parallel using single-end sample barcoding, then pooled and co-amplified after Illumina adapter ligation. Patient repertoires were compared against ten to twelve previously published healthy control repertoires from donors aged 6 to 25 years.

A word on this clonotype: Its target antigen remains unknown. One base away there is no much larger clone; base qualities are not given.

The library was obtained by PCR. Sequencing was carried out with an Illumina HiSeq 2500. Unique molecular identifiers were incorporated into TCR beta cDNA libraries to reduce PCR and sequencing biases. Some 500,000 cDNA molecules were obtained per 1 to 10 million input T cells, so each molecule approximated one T cell. The patient libraries were prepared and sequenced using the same protocol as the earlier healthy control dataset. Samples belonging to the same batch were prepared together, multiplexed and sequenced on a shared HiSeq lane. As for the authors' bioinformatics: MIGEC handled the raw barcoded reads, throwing out single-read molecular identifier groups before consensus assembly and CDR3 extraction. VDJtools was used for post-analysis of the clonotype tables, and diversity was normalized by down-sampling every dataset to the size of the smallest sample. To correct batch-related cross-sample contamination, repertoire overlap clustering matched CDR3 amino acid sequences but not nucleotide sequences. TCRdb's own reprocessing of the public reads used fastp at Q25 and MiXCR and kept productive beta chains. Records with the same CDR3 protein are collapsed into one entry carrying the most frequent genes and DNA. The V and J calls and clone size are TCRdb's, not the authors'. Here the sample has some 800,000 distinct CDR3 sequences; around 46% occur a single time. The ten largest clones capture 4.9% of the sample.

Findings and caveats that apply to the study as a whole: Direct clustering with F measure revealed strong co-clustering of samples prepared in the same batch, which led to a batch-effect correction. Significantly higher frequencies in patients than in controls were found for five or six TRBV segments, including TRBV5-6, TRBV5-1 and TRBV20-1. The control group was slightly older than the multiple sclerosis patient group. Normalized Chao1 diversity was significantly lower in multiple sclerosis patients than controls, suggesting substantial peripheral T-cell clonal expansion.

To demonstrate the VDJtools post-analysis software, TCR beta repertoires were profiled from the peripheral blood of 13 young patients with multiple sclerosis. The multiple sclerosis patients were children and adolescents ranging in age from 6 to 15 years. Between the V and J ends, shortened by 3 bases and 0 bases respectively, the junction contains 12 bases. The germline V gene (reference sequence) sets CDR1 to DFQATT and CDR2 to SNEGSKA. The CDR3 goes from the cysteine to the phenylalanine over 15 residues. Only the CDR3 region is kept as DNA, spanning 45 bases read in frame from base 1. The V and J segments used are TRBV20-1 and TRBJ2-1; no D segment can be confidently identified. Sequences were obtained from blood. The sequence was obtained from a girl aged 10 to 17 with multiple sclerosis. The CDR3 protein: CSARAGSFSYNEQFF. The DNA is as follows: TGCAGTGCTAGGGCCGGGTCCTTCTCCTACAATGAGCAGTTCTTC.